Included here is one T cell receptor beta chain sequence, with context. This sample was taken from a study of identical twins. TCRdb independently ran MiXCR on the 5' RACE reads; one entry per CDR3 protein. The repertoire includes about 570,000 distinct CDR3 sequences, over 8.5% of them detected once, and 3% sits in the top ten. CDR3 length: 15 residues. V was pared by 6 bases and J by 1 base, with 12 bases between. The germline V gene encodes CDR1 SGHVS and CDR2 FQNEAQ. This sample also belongs to another study, concerning yellow fever vaccine responses in identical twins.

The V call is TRBV7-8, the J call TRBJ2-2, with a tentative D call TRBD2 (5 bases). Material: PBMCs. This clonotype was sampled from a woman aged 18 to 35 in good health. The CDR3 bases are TGTGCCAGCAGACCGGGATCCTTGAACACCGGGGAGCTGTTTTTT. Protein: CASRPGSLNTGELFF.